The present T cell receptor beta chain was sequenced within a study of blood T cell repertoires in COVID-19. Germline CDR1 reads SGHRS; CDR2 reads YFSETQ. Trimming stripped 3 bases from V and 3 bases from J, with 9 bases between. The CDR3 sequence is 13 residues long. Sequencing was performed with immunoSEQ multiplex PCR; in TCRdb, only in-frame clones are kept and a portion is missing. The sample contains roughly 100,000 clones, roughly 90% of which appear only once. The source material was peripheral blood. This receptor was identified in a woman of 80 years or more in a cohort sampled during active COVID-19. The V and J genes are TRBV5-1 and TRBJ1-2; D is undetermined. The CDR3 bases are TGCGCCAGCAGCTCGGCGGGCGACTATGGCTACACCTTC. Protein product: CASSSAGDYGYTF.